The source of this TCR beta chain is a study of cytomegalovirus exposure and HLA in healthy donors. Germline CDR1 and CDR2: SEHNR and FQNEAQ (reference sequence). CDR3 length: 13 amino acids. J was trimmed by 5 bases and V by 5 bases; bases with no gene match: 4. The study ran its PCR with 60 Vbeta and 13 Jbeta primers. Libraries were prepared by immunoSEQ multiplex PCR; TCRdb keeps only in-frame clonotypes and omits some of them. The data contain around 150,000 clones, roughly 71% of them singletons. The study, taken as a whole, reports: In a later analysis, HLA-C alleles had the fewest associated TCRs, DRB1 alleles the most. Immune exposure data for these donors was limited to CMV serostatus. Trimming of TCR beta V- and J-genes showed a link, identified in a later analysis, to a missense DCLRE1C variant.

About this clone itself: What it binds is not known.

The rearrangement links TRBV7-9 to TRBJ2-7; TRBD1 matches at 9 bases. Sequenced sample: PBMCs. This clonotype originated in a woman aged 50 to 60 in good health and CMV-seropositive. CDR3: CASSKDRGDEQYF. In DNA form, the CDR3 reads TGTGCCAGCAGCAAGGACAGGGGTGACGAGCAGTACTTC.